The entry below gives a single TCR beta chain sequence along with its context. What antigen it recognizes has not been identified. Base qualities were left out, and no much larger clone turns up one base away. In the germline V gene, CDR1 corresponds to LGHNA and CDR2 to YNFKEQ. V loses 5 bases at its end and J loses 1 base; junction bases beyond the gene matches: 10. Taken from cysteine to phenylalanine, the CDR3 has 16 residues. Left in the record is the CDR3 DNA by itself, 48 bases read in frame from the first base. This specimen belongs to a study of regulatory T cells in long-lasting Graves disease (dated by TCRdb to the early 2020s). Describing the broader study: Persistent Graves' disease meant more than 5 years of antithyroid drug treatment with TSH receptor autoantibodies that stayed positive. The study was registered as a clinical trial and conducted in China. A total of 33 samples underwent TCR sequencing, from some 13 patients with persistent Graves' disease and 20 or so patients with newly diagnosed Graves' disease. Patients with persistent Graves' disease were compared with patients with newly diagnosed Graves' disease using TCR sequencing and RNA sequencing of peripheral blood. Persistent Graves' disease patients in the clinical cohort had taken antithyroid drugs for around 10 years on average. The study at large found these results: The small sample size was acknowledged by the authors as a limitation that may reduce accuracy. Lower TCR Shannon entropy and fewer highly expanded clones were observed in persistent Graves' disease patients than in newly diagnosed patients, which suggested clonal expansion. TRBV28, TRBJ1-2 and TRBJ2-5 were preferentially used in persistent disease, while TRBV20-1 and TRBJ2-1 were favored in newly diagnosed disease. Persistent patients shared more public clonotypes among themselves (around 2,500) than newly diagnosed patients did (about 900). Sequencing and analysis were limited to the TCR beta chain. Because the primary lesion, thyroid tissue, could not be accessed, the study looked at peripheral blood alone.

The time point label of this sample denotes: persistent/refractory GD, antithyroid drugs over 5 years with positive TRAb. For both TCR sequencing and RNA sequencing, RNA was extracted from PBMCs using TRIzol. Graves' disease was diagnosed according to American Thyroid Association guidelines. Recruitment of patients was carried out at an endocrinology department in Xi'an, China. Each patient gave approximately 9 milliliters of peripheral blood, collected in an EDTA anticoagulant tube. Ficoll Paque Plus density gradient separation was used to isolate PBMCs, and no further T cell sorting was performed. An Agilent 2100 Bioanalyzer and agarose gel were used to assess RNA quality, and a NanoDrop 2000 was used to measure RNA concentration. Library construction relied on multiplex PCR. The sequencer listed for this sample is Illumina HiSeq 4000. TCR beta libraries were built with iRepertoire HTBI primers and Arm-PCR amplification of CDR3 regions. PCR products were gel purified before sequencing. The study's own analysis went as follows. Gene usage analysis of CDR3 amino acid clonotypes used the 55 to 65 TRBV and more than 13 TRBJ segments found across samples. Filtered high-quality paired reads were merged into contigs using COPE and FqMerger. BLAST was used to align contigs to IMGT TRBV, TRBD and TRBJ reference genes, and CDR3 was defined according to IMGT. Any clonotype with a frequency above 0.1% was counted as a highly expanded clone. Repertoire diversity was measured by Shannon entropy, and V-J evenness by the Gini coefficient. Public clonotypes were defined as clonotypes shared by more than one individual. TCRdb redid the processing of the public reads, applying fastp at Q25 and MiXCR, and retained in-frame beta chains. Entries that share a CDR3 protein sequence are merged under the most common genes and DNA. The V and J calls and clone size come from TCRdb's table, not from the authors' own analysis. For this sample the table gives about 470,000 distinct CDR3 sequences, of which roughly 21% were detected only once. The ten top clones hold roughly 7% of the sample.

This receptor chain uses TRBV4-2 and TRBJ2-7, and TRBD1 matches 8 of the central bases. The material was peripheral blood mononuclear cells (PBMCs), obtained when the disease was refractory, from a patient treated with antithyroid drugs. This clonotype was sampled from a female donor with Graves disease. Here is the DNA: TGTGCCAGCAGCACGCAAGACAGGGGAGTATCCTACGAGCAGTACTTC. This encodes CASSTQDRGVSYEQYF.